This TCR beta chain was obtained from a study of beta chain features in type 1 diabetes (dated by TCRdb to 2016 to 2019). With respect to the entire study: No differences in mean age, gender distribution, total cell number or subset yield were found between patients and healthy donors. A total of some 100,000,000 sorted cells were examined across all samples, and the number of cells per subset was strongly correlated with RNA yield. The study compared the TCRB repertoires of sorted circulating CD4+ T cell subsets in recently diagnosed type 1 diabetes patients with those in matched healthy donors. Regulatory and stem cell-like memory subsets were obtained from only 8 patients and roughly eight healthy donors, while naive and central memory subsets were obtained from all 30 or so donors. The paper's findings and limits, for the study overall: Type 1 diabetes patients showed a moderate but significant shortening of TCRB CDR3 length in all four CD4+ subsets. Because cDNA was sequenced instead of genomic DNA, highly expressing activated cells could be over-represented, though the groups showed no difference in activation or CD3 levels. Because small numbers of individuals were included in the HLA sub-analyses, any influence of HLA type on TCRB rearrangement was left unresolved. At VDJ recombination sites, type 1 diabetes patients had fewer insertions and more deleted nucleotides, which implies abnormalities in thymic rearrangement. Shorter templates might have been favored by PCR, but patient and control samples were amplified and corrected together, so both groups would have been affected equally by any skew. Naive, central memory and regulatory TCRB repertoires appeared to be more alike among patients than among healthy donors.

A remark on this clone: It has no known antigen specificity. Base-call qualities are not available, and no considerably larger clone is one nucleotide away.

From a lookup of the germline V gene (reference sequence), CDR1 and CDR2 are PRHDT and FYEKMQ. Including the terminal cysteine and phenylalanine, the CDR3 comprises 12 residues. This entry keeps only the CDR3 DNA: 36 bases, framed from base 1. Between the V and J ends, shortened by 5 bases and 6 bases respectively, the junction contains 10 bases. The High Capacity cDNA Reverse Transcription Kit was used to reverse transcribe all of the isolated RNA, meaning that expressed TCRB transcripts were what got sequenced. Deep immunoSEQ sequencing was performed on naive, central memory and regulatory T cell samples, with an average of around 3.4 million total reads per sample. After sorted cells were lysed in RLT buffer, RNA was extracted with DNase-treated RNeasy Micro or Mini kits, with the choice depending on cell number. To prevent cross-contamination, each cell subset was processed individually, whereas patient and healthy donor samples were processed jointly. The immunoSEQ multiplex PCR was used to amplify TCRB sequences from cDNA, yielding 87-bp fragments that span the CDR3 region. The amplicons were sequenced using the Illumina HiSeq platform. From the authors' description of their analysis: PCR bias was corrected computationally using synthetic template baselines, and reads within Hamming distance 2 were collapsed, with unmergeable singletons discarded. Reads were aligned against IMGT to assign V, D and J genes, CDR3 length and insertions or deletions at six rearrangement sites. Within each subset, clonotype counts were normalized to sorted cell number, after which true diversity and Gini coefficients were computed with the tcR R package. The overlap coefficient, calculated on TCRB nucleotide sequences, was used to quantify repertoire sharing. Out-of-frame TCRB sequences from naive cells were analyzed to stand in for the pre-selection repertoire. Drawn from immuneACCESS, this table holds only the in-frame rearrangements with V and J called that TCRdb kept. Clones are partly lost; checked studies trace under half to an unresolved V gene and leave the rest unexplained. From that table come the V and J calls and clone size; the DNA was used to work out D and trimming. Within this sample are 600,000 to 650,000 clones, with roughly 16% of them counted one time only. Clones ranked in the top ten supply under 0.095% of the sample.

Each donor gave one peripheral blood draw, averaging approximately 120 mL, which was collected into heparinised tubes. Using a panel that included CD45RO, CCR7, CD25, CD127, CD95 and CD27, naive, central memory, regulatory and stem cell-like memory CD4+ T cells were sorted on a BD FACSAria II. Purity was above 95% for every sorted population. PBMCs were isolated right away by Lymphoprep density gradient centrifugation and were stained directly, without culture. So that batch effects would be minimized, each experiment stained and sorted samples in pairs, pairing one healthy donor with one patient. The clonotype originates from a man aged 18 to 29 in good health. Recombination linked TRBV13 to TRBJ1-1; the D gene cannot be named for sure. Sequenced material: naive CD4+ T cells from blood. The sample's cell subset or site label, in plain terms: true naive CD4+ T cells. The sequenced DNA: TGTGCCAGCAGCCTTAGTACCTCTGAAGCTTTCTTT. It translates to CASSLSTSEAFF.